This section outlines one T cell receptor (beta chain) sequence together with its context. In the original processing: It was from reference gene primer amplification that nucleated cell counts were estimated. TCRdb's copy holds only in-frame clones and misses some; the assay was immunoSEQ multiplex PCR. The V and J calls and clone size were taken over from that table, and D and trimming were inferred from the DNA. Among about 95,000 clones listed, under 85% were seen once. The data were obtained in a study of blood T cell repertoires in COVID-19. Study-level information: Material from acute and convalescent COVID-19 was sourced from the United States, Italy and Spain. In each case, the material was cDNA or gDNA derived from T cells, B-cell-depleted T cells, or PBMCs.

The CDR3 loop spans 17 amino acids. V lost 0 bases and J lost 3, with 14 bases in between. Per germline, CDR1 KGHSH and CDR2 LQKENI. V is TRBV18 and J is TRBJ2-2; D may be TRBD1 (5 bases). The sample consisted of peripheral blood. This sequence originates from a human donor in a cohort sampled during active COVID-19. The DNA for the CDR3 is TGTGCCAGCTCACCACCGAGTAGGGGAACGGACACCGGGGAGCTGTTTTTT. Translation: CASSPPSRGTDTGELFF.